This TCR beta chain originates from a study of beta chain features in type 1 diabetes. Study details: About 98,000,000 sorted cells were examined across all samples.

V was pared by 1 base and J by 3 bases, with 10 bases of the junction left unmatched. This CDR3 has 18 residues. Per the germline V gene, CDR1 is LGHNT and CDR2 is FRNRAP. Findings and caveats of the study: When Type 1 diabetes patients were examined, their TCRB CDR3s proved moderately but significantly shorter in all four CD4+ subsets. Naive, central memory and Treg TCRB repertoires seemed to resemble each other more closely in patients than they did in healthy donors.

Comment on this clone: Its target is not known.

Expressed TCRB transcripts were sequenced, since all the RNA that had been isolated was reverse transcribed. Mean read depth for naive, central memory and regulatory T cell samples was approximately 3.57 million reads. The table came from immunoSEQ multiplex PCR; TCRdb's copy has only in-frame clones and leaves some out. The sample lists approximately 150,000 clones, about 9.4% occurring once. Sequencing was done on a sample of naive CD4+ T cells from blood. The sequence was collected from a man aged 18 to 29 in good health. This chain links TRBV12-5 with TRBJ2-3, with 10 bases lining up with TRBD1. The CDR3 here is CASGLGLTGTGETDTQYF. DNA for the CDR3: TGTGCTAGTGGTTTGGGATTAACCGGGACAGGGGAAACAGATACGCAGTATTTT.